The 32 T cell receptor beta chains below all came from one sample that was sequenced in a study of control samples from healthy donors and cancer patients. Sequenced by immunoSEQ multiplex PCR; TCRdb stores in-frame clones only, minus some. The data hold 120,000 or so clones, with approximately 87% observed a single time. The sequencing sample was made of blood. These TCRs come from a man in his sixties in good health.

The J gene is TRBJ1-6, the V gene TRBV19; 8 nucleotides agree with TRBD1. In germline, CDR1 is LNHDA, CDR2 SQIVND (reference sequence). J was trimmed by 5 bases and V by 3 bases; bases with no gene match: 0. CDR3 size: 14 residues. Here the CDR3 DNA reads TGTGCCAGTAGTATGGACAGGGATAATTCACCCCTCCACTTT. Its translation is CASSMDRDNSPLHF.

The gene calls are TRBV23-1 and TRBJ1-1, with TRBD1 matching 9 bases. TRBV23-1 is filed as an ORF, its function uncertain. V lost 8 bases and J lost 6; bases outside the gene matches: 4. This CDR3 is built from 12 residues. As DNA, the CDR3 is TGCGCCAGCCAGACAGGGGGGGCTGAAGCTTTCTTT. It is translated as CASQTGGAEAFF.

J is TRBJ2-7 and V is TRBV3-1 (or the pseudogene TRBV3-2); D call uncertain. The CDR3 sequence is 13 residues long. The V gene lost 4 bases and the J gene lost 1 base, with 8 bases spanning the gap. Germline V gene lookup returns CDR1 LGHDT and CDR2 YNNKEL (reference sequence). The CDR3 sequence: CASSPDGSYEQYF. DNA of the CDR3: TGTGCCAGCAGCCCTGACGGTTCCTACGAGCAGTACTTC.

The rearrangement links TRBV5-6 to TRBJ2-3, with D perhaps given as TRBD1 or TRBD2 (5 bases each). Germline V CDR1 and CDR2: SGHDT, YYEEEE. The CDR3 loop spans 14 amino acids. V was clipped by 4 bases and J by 6 bases, with 15 bases between them. The CDR3 protein is CASSPGTVRDTQYF. CDR3 DNA: TGTGCCAGCAGCCCCGGGACCGTACGGGATACGCAGTATTTT.

This clone has a handful of counts. The CDR3 DNA is TGTGCCAGTAGTCAAACAGGGGGTTGGTTAGATGAGCAGTTCTTC. Translated, it gives CASSQTGGWLDEQFF. V gene TRBV19 combines with J gene TRBJ2-1; 8 bases align to TRBD1. J was trimmed by 8 bases and V by 5 bases; bases with no gene match: 11. Germline CDR1 is LNHDA and CDR2 is SQIVND (reference sequence). The CDR3 is made up of 15 amino acids.

The gene calls are TRBV3-1 (or the pseudogene TRBV3-2) and TRBJ1-5, with D possibly being TRBD1 (6 bases). Germline V CDR1 and CDR2: LGHDT, YNNKEL (reference sequence). This CDR3 contains 14 residues. The V and J ends lost 2 bases and 7 bases respectively, with 12 bases between them. The CDR3 is CASSQQGRGQPQHF. The DNA of the CDR3 is TGTGCCAGCAGCCAACAGGGGCGAGGACAGCCCCAGCATTTT.

In the case of this clone: Other DNA variants within this sample encode the same CDR3. The chain combines TRBV5-4 with TRBJ1-5, with D possibly TRBD1 on 6 matching bases. Germline CDR1 SGHNT, CDR2 YYREEE (reference sequence). CDR3 length equals 14 residues. The germline V and J ends were trimmed by 4 bases and 1 base, with 9 bases remaining between them. The CDR3 region has the DNA TGTGCCAGCAGCCTAGGGGGAAGCAATCAGCCCCAGCATTTT. Amino acids: CASSLGGSNQPQHF. Full variable domain (rest looked up from reference TRBV5-4 and TRBJ1-5): ETGVTQSPTHLIKTRGQQVTLRCSSQSGHNTVSWYQQALGQGPQFIFQYYREEENGRGNFPPRFSGLQFPNYSSELNVNALELDDSALYLCASSLGGSNQPQHFGDGTRLSIL.

V gene TRBV19 combines with J gene TRBJ2-3, with 9 bases aligning to TRBD2. The CDR3 is 17 amino acids. Germline CDR1 reads LNHDA; CDR2 reads SQIVND (reference sequence). The trim removed 3 bases at V and 2 bases at J, leaving 9 bases unmatched. The CDR3 loop is CASSIRGSGGDTDTQYF. The CDR3 DNA is TGTGCCAGTAGTATTAGGGGTAGCGGGGGAGACACAGATACGCAGTATTTT.

The chain carries TRBV5-1 and TRBJ1-6, with TRBD1 as a possible D gene (6 bases). CDR3 length: 15 amino acids. CDR1 SGHRS and CDR2 YFSETQ come from the germline V gene. V gave up 4 bases and J gave up 8 bases, with 16 bases separating them. The DNA for the CDR3 is TGCGCCAGCAGCCTACAGGGCCCAAACGATTCACCCCTCCACTTT. It codes for CASSLQGPNDSPLHF.

The chain employs TRBV5-1 and TRBJ1-1; D gene ambiguous. Trimming removed 3 bases at V and 1 base at J, with 10 bases between. Germline V CDR1 and CDR2: SGHRS, YFSETQ. This CDR3 has 14 amino acids. CDR3 protein: CASSSPLGNTEAFF. CDR3 coding DNA: TGCGCCAGCAGCTCACCCCTGGGGAACACTGAAGCTTTCTTT.

The chain joins TRBV5-1 to TRBJ2-2; the D gene is possibly TRBD1 (6 bases). V lost 7 bases to trimming and J lost 4 bases, with 11 bases between them. CDR1 is SGHRS and CDR2 is YFSETQ in the germline V gene. The CDR3 loop spans 13 amino acids. CDR3 sequence: CASRTEITGELFF. The CDR3 DNA reads as TGCGCCAGCCGGACAGAGATCACCGGGGAGCTGTTTTTT.

CDR3: CAISGQASNYGYTF. CDR3 DNA sequence: TGTGCCATCAGTGGACAGGCCTCTAACTATGGCTACACCTTC. The V and J genes are TRBV10-3 and TRBJ1-2; D might be TRBD1 (6 bases). This CDR3 is 14 amino acids long. With 4 bases removed from V and 0 bases from J, the gap between germline ends came to 9 bases. Germline CDR1 reads ENHRY; CDR2 reads SYGVKD.

The rearrangement joins TRBV28 to TRBJ2-7, with TRBD1 matching 8 bases. The CDR3 consists of 12 residues. The germline V gene has CDR1 MDHEN and CDR2 SYDVKM. The V and J ends lost 6 bases and 4 bases, in that order; junction bases with no gene match: 2. As DNA, the CDR3 is TGTGCCAGCAGGCAGGGGGCATACGAGCAGTACTTC. This gives the protein CASRQGAYEQYF.

The rearrangement joins TRBV27 to TRBJ1-6; D unresolved. The CDR3 runs to 15 residues. Trimming shortened V by 4 bases and J by 9 bases, and 16 bases separated the two germline ends. CDR1 is MNHEY, CDR2 SMNVEV, per germline (reference sequence). The CDR3 DNA reads as TGTGCCAGCAGTTCGACGCAGGTCGGAGTTTCACCCCTCCACTTT. Its translation: CASSSTQVGVSPLHF.

The chain is built from TRBV6-1 and TRBJ1-6; 11 nucleotides match TRBD1. V lost 4 bases to trimming and J lost 9 bases; unmatched junction nucleotides: 11. CDR3 size: 17 residues. The V gene's germline CDR1 is MNHNS and CDR2 SASEGT. The chain's CDR3 is CASSVRDRGNAGSPLHF. For the CDR3, the DNA is TGTGCCAGCAGTGTCCGGGACAGGGGGAATGCGGGTTCACCCCTCCACTTT.

J is TRBJ1-2 and V is TRBV7-6; 9 bases line up with TRBD1. CDR1 and CDR2 (germline): SGHVS, FNYEAQ. The V and J ends lost 0 bases and 1 base, in that order; junction bases with no gene match: 6. The CDR3 spans 17 residues. The CDR3 sequence: CASSLARTGDYNYGYTF. CDR3 sequence (DNA): TGTGCCAGCAGCTTAGCGAGGACAGGGGATTATAACTATGGCTACACCTTC. The complete variable domain, with remaining parts taken from reference TRBV7-6 and TRBJ1-2, reads GAGVSQSPRYKVTKRGQDVALRCDPISGHVSLYWYRQALGQGPEFLTYFNYEAQQDKSGLPNDRFSAERPEGSISTLTIQRTEQRDSAMYRCASSLARTGDYNYGYTFGSGTRLTVV.

The V and J genes are TRBV2 and TRBJ1-3; D gene unclear. Trimming stripped 0 bases from V and 0 bases from J, with 15 bases between. Germline V gives CDR1 SNHLY, CDR2 FYNNEI. CDR3 length equals 18 residues. The CDR3 region has the DNA TGTGCCAGCAGTGAAGCGCTTCAGTGGAGGTCCTCTGGAAACACCATATATTTT. Its protein product is CASSEALQWRSSGNTIYF.

The rearrangement uses TRBV6-6 and TRBJ2-1; possible D gene TRBD2, 5 bases. This CDR3 has 14 amino acids. Between the trimmed V and J ends, which lost 8 bases and 5 bases, there was a span of 16 bases. CDR1 is MNHNY, CDR2 SVGAGI, per germline (reference sequence). As DNA, the CDR3 is TGTGCCAGCTTTGCGGAGGCGATAAACAATGAGCAGTTCTTC. This gives the protein CASFAEAINNEQFF.

The chain is built from TRBV7-9 and TRBJ1-1; 8 bases align to TRBD1. V shed 4 bases and J 0 bases; nucleotides not matched to a gene: 4. Germline V gene lookup returns CDR1 SEHNR and CDR2 FQNEAQ (reference sequence). This CDR3 has 15 residues. The CDR3 is CASSSSGGLNTEAFF. In nucleotides, the CDR3 is TGTGCCAGCAGCTCCTCAGGGGGCCTGAACACTGAAGCTTTCTTT.

This clone was observed a single time. The rearrangement links TRBV30 to TRBJ1-1, with D possibly being TRBD1 (5 bases). Deletions cut 2 bases from V and 2 bases from J, with 18 bases between. CDR1 and CDR2 from the germline V gene are GTSNPN and SVGIG (reference sequence). The length of the CDR3 is 16 residues. This chain's CDR3 is CAWSRDGGGINTEAFF. CDR3 nucleotide sequence: TGTGCCTGGAGTCGGGACGGTGGGGGGATTAACACTGAAGCTTTCTTT.

V gene TRBV4-2 combines with J gene TRBJ2-5, with 8 bases fitting TRBD2. The CDR3 has 14 amino acids. V was clipped by 4 bases and J by 5 bases; unmatched bases: 6. From germline, CDR1 is LGHNA and CDR2 YNFKEQ. CDR3 region: CASSPTTSEETQYF. The CDR3 bases are TGTGCCAGCAGCCCCACGACTAGCGAGGAGACCCAGTACTTC.

This clone was observed a handful of times. The V gene is TRBV3-1 (or the pseudogene TRBV3-2), the J gene TRBJ2-1; 7 bases agree with TRBD2. The V and J ends lost 1 base and 4 bases, in that order; junction bases with no gene match: 7. Germline V gene data show CDR1 as LGHDT and CDR2 as YNNKEL (reference sequence). The CDR3 is made up of 16 amino acids. The CDR3 region is CASSQGGGGPYNEQFF. The CDR3 bases are TGTGCCAGCAGCCAAGGGGGCGGGGGACCTTACAATGAGCAGTTCTTC.

The chain uses TRBV30 and TRBJ1-2, with D tentatively TRBD1 (5 bases). The CDR3 sequence is 14 residues long. The germline V gene has CDR1 GTSNPN and CDR2 SVGIG (reference sequence). With 2 bases removed from V and 7 bases from J, the gap between germline ends came to 17 bases. CDR3 protein: CAWSSGPAAGGYTF. The CDR3, as DNA: TGTGCCTGGAGTTCGGGACCCGCCGCAGGTGGCTACACCTTC. Combining the CDR3 with reference TRBV30 and TRBJ1-2 gives the whole variable domain SQTIHQWPATLVQPVGSPLSLECTVEGTSNPNLYWYRQAAGRGLQLLFYSVGIGQISSEVPQNLSASRPQDRQFILSSKKLLLSDSGFYLCAWSSGPAAGGYTFGSGTRLTVV.

V is TRBV28 and J is TRBJ1-1; no firm D call. V was clipped by 4 bases and J by 8 bases, with 17 bases between them. Looked up from germline, CDR1 is MDHEN and CDR2 is SYDVKM. The CDR3 totals 14 residues. In DNA form, the CDR3 reads TGTGCCAGCAGTTCGGGAGGATTCGTATGGGAAGCTTTCTTT. It is translated as CASSSGGFVWEAFF.

The gene calls are TRBV27 and TRBJ1-1; 10 bases fit TRBD1. This CDR3 comprises 17 residues. Germline assignment: CDR1 MNHEY and CDR2 SMNVEV (reference sequence). J gave up 0 bases and V 4 bases, and 8 bases lay outside the gene matches. Here the CDR3 reads CASSSGQGDTVNTEAFF. Written as DNA, the CDR3 is TGTGCCAGCAGTTCCGGACAGGGGGATACGGTGAACACTGAAGCTTTCTTT.

The chain couples TRBV18 to TRBJ1-1, with D perhaps matching TRBD1 (6 bases). Germline values: CDR1 KGHSH, CDR2 LQKENI. V was cut by 5 bases and J by 6 bases, with 16 bases left in between. The CDR3 extends over 14 amino acids. The CDR3 spells CASSYMTGSSEAFF. Here the CDR3 DNA reads TGTGCCAGCTCATACATGACAGGTTCATCTGAAGCTTTCTTT.

J is TRBJ1-2 and V is TRBV19; 8 bases are a match to TRBD1. There are 14 residues in the CDR3. With V trimmed by 7 bases and J by 7 bases, 11 bases remained unmatched. Looked up from germline, CDR1 is LNHDA and CDR2 is SQIVND (reference sequence). CDR3 nucleotides: TGTGCCAGTACCACTAAACCAGGGGGCGGTGGCTACACCTTC. Amino acids: CASTTKPGGGGYTF.

The rearrangement links TRBV15 to TRBJ1-5; perhaps TRBD1 as D (6 bases). V lost 5 bases to trimming and J lost 4 bases, with 15 bases between them. The CDR3 is 15 residues long. The V gene's germline CDR1 is LNHNV and CDR2 YYDKDF (reference sequence). The CDR3 nucleotides read TGTGCCACCAGCTGGACAGCGAGTGCTAATCAGCCCCAGCATTTT. It specifies CATSWTASANQPQHF.

The chain has TRBV5-1 and TRBJ1-1; no definite D call. Germline V gives CDR1 SGHRS, CDR2 YFSETQ. The CDR3 sequence is 14 residues long. With 4 bases removed from V and 5 bases from J, the gap between germline ends came to 15 bases. CDR3 DNA sequence: TGCGCCAGCAGCCCGGACCTTACTCGGACTGAAGCTTTCTTT. This codes for CASSPDLTRTEAFF.

This sequence joins TRBV5-1 and TRBJ2-7, with unresolved D. The CDR3 length is 16 residues. Trimming took off 4 bases at V and 3 bases at J, with 20 bases between the two ends. CDR1 is SGHRS and CDR2 is YFSETQ in the germline V gene. DNA of the CDR3: TGCGCCAGCAGCCAAAATCCCCCGGGTTCTAACTACGAGCAGTACTTC. This encodes CASSQNPPGSNYEQYF.

This rearrangement joins TRBV6-6 to TRBJ2-5; the D gene could be TRBD1 or TRBD2 (5 bases each). The germline V gene encodes CDR1 MNHNY and CDR2 SVGAGI (reference sequence). The CDR3 totals 14 residues. V lost 4 bases to trimming and J lost 5 bases, with 14 bases between them. CDR3 coding DNA: TGTGCCAGCAGTTCTGGGACCTTCAGTGAGACCCAGTACTTC. Its protein product is CASSSGTFSETQYF.

This clone was seen only a few times. CDR3 nucleotide sequence: TGTGCCAGCAGCCTTGGGCTAGTCGGCAGGGGGAACTATGGCTACACCTTC. This translates into CASSLGLVGRGNYGYTF. V usage is TRBV28 and J usage is TRBJ1-2, with TRBD1 identical over 7 bases. Germline V gene sequence: CDR1 MDHEN, CDR2 SYDVKM. This CDR3 is built from 17 residues. J was trimmed by 2 bases and V by 6 bases; bases with no gene match: 15.